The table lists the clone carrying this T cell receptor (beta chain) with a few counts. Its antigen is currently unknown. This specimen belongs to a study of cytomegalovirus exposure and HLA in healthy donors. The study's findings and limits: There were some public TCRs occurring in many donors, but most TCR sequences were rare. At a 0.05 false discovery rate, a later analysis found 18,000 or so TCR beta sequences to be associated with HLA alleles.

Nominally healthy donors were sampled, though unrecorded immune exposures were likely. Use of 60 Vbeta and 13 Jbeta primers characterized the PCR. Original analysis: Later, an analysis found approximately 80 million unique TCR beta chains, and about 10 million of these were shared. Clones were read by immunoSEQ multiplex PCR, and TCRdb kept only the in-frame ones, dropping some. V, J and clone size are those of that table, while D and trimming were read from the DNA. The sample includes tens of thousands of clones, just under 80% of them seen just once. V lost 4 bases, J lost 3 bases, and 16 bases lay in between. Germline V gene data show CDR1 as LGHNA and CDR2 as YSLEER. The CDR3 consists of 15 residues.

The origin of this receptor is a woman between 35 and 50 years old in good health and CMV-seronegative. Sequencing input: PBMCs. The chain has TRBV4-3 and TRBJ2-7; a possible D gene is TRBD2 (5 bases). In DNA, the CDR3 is TGCGCCAGCAGCCCGTCCTCGACTGGGAGCTACGAGCAGTACTTC. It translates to CASSPSSTGSYEQYF.